These 27 T cell receptor beta chains were sequenced from one sample in a study of circulating CD8 cells and anti-PD-1 response in melanoma. TCR libraries were prepared from approximately 15 ng of total RNA with the QIAseq Immune Repertoire TCR panel. TCRdb used MiXCR to reprocess the reads, holding one entry per CDR3 protein. The repertoire holds about 520 distinct CDR3 sequences, with about 8% as singletons. Sorting of live CD3+CD8+TCRalphabeta+ cells by PD-1 and/or TIGIT gave four subsets. The input for sequencing was CD8+ T cells from PBMCs, taken at baseline or after one month of anti-PD-1 therapy (not recorded which). These receptors were obtained from a human donor with melanoma.

This clonotype is labeled medium-sized. V usage is TRBV20-1 and J usage is TRBJ2-1; no clear D gene. Germline V gene data show CDR1 as DFQATT and CDR2 as SNEGSKA (reference sequence). The CDR3 covers 15 residues. V was cut by 3 bases and J by 3 bases, with 15 bases left in between. The CDR3 region has the DNA TGCAGTGCTAGCCCAACCGCCGGGCTCTACAATGAGCAGTTCTTC. Protein sequence: CSASPTAGLYNEQFF.

This clonotype is deemed medium-sized. The chain has TRBV19 and TRBJ2-7; no definite D call. Germline V gives CDR1 LNHDA, CDR2 SQIVND (reference sequence). The CDR3 runs 12 residues. V was pared by 6 bases and J by 0 bases, with 6 bases between. The DNA of the CDR3 is TGTGCCAGTAGCACGAACTCCTACGAGCAGTACTTC. Translating it yields CASSTNSYEQYF.

In its sample, this clonotype ranks as large. V gene TRBV5-8 combines with J gene TRBJ1-1; the D gene is possibly TRBD1 (5 bases). In germline, CDR1 is SGHTS, CDR2 YDEGEE. The V and J ends lost 1 base and 5 bases respectively, with 9 bases between them. This CDR3 comprises 13 residues. The CDR3 DNA follows: TGTGCCAGCAGCTTGAACGGGGGTACTGAAGCTTTCTTT. It is translated as CASSLNGGTEAFF.

This clonotype is labeled medium-sized (0.01 to 0.1%). The CDR3 sequence is CASSFSGTANYGYTF. In DNA form, the CDR3 reads TGTGCCAGCAGTTTTTCTGGGACCGCGAACTATGGCTACACCTTC. V gene TRBV12-3 or TRBV12-4 combines with J gene TRBJ1-2, with TRBD1 as a possible D gene (5 bases). This CDR3 spans 15 amino acids. With 3 bases removed from V and 2 bases from J, the gap between germline ends came to 13 bases.

This clonotype came up a few times. At one end the junction does not follow the germline gene, possibly because of a read error. V is TRBV20-1 and J is TRBJ2-7; unclear D gene. Per germline, CDR1 DFQATT and CDR2 SNEGSKA (reference sequence). The CDR3 is made up of 13 amino acids. This CDR3 is CGARDPTHYERYF. CDR3 nucleotides: TGCGGTGCTAGAGATCCTACACACTACGAGCGGTACTTC.

This clonotype is judged medium-sized. The V gene is TRBV27, the J gene TRBJ2-7; possibly TRBD1 for D (5 bases). With 6 bases removed from V and 5 bases from J, the gap between germline ends came to 17 bases. This CDR3 region has 14 residues. Germline loops: CDR1 MNHEY, CDR2 SMNVEV (reference sequence). The CDR3 bases are TGTGCCAGCAGACCAACAGGATACACTCACGAGCAGTACTTC. It codes for CASRPTGYTHEQYF.

This clonotype is judged large. The J gene is TRBJ2-7, the V gene TRBV4-3, with TRBD2 identical over 7 bases. This CDR3 spans 15 amino acids. In germline, CDR1 is LGHNA, CDR2 YSLEER. J lost 3 bases, V lost 2 bases, and 7 bases had no gene match. CDR3 sequence (DNA): TGCGCCAGCAGCCAAACAAGCGGGGCAATCTACGAGCAGTACTTC. This sequence encodes CASSQTSGAIYEQYF.

This clonotype qualifies as large. The V call is TRBV9, the J call TRBJ2-3, with D possibly matching TRBD2 (5 bases). The CDR3 sequence is 14 residues long. V was clipped by 2 bases and J by 4 bases, with 11 bases between them. Germline V CDR1 and CDR2: SGDLS, YYNGEE. The CDR3 region is CASSVIGEADTQYF. The CDR3 DNA reads as TGTGCCAGCAGCGTTATCGGGGAAGCAGATACGCAGTATTTT.

Of note for this clonotype: Since no conserved phenylalanine or tryptophan closes the CDR3, a read error is the likely cause. This chain connects TRBV12-3 or TRBV12-4 to TRBJ1-5; 7 positions agree with TRBD1. The V gene end was trimmed by 5 bases and the J gene end by 1 base; junction bases not matched to a gene: 2. This CDR3 is 14 amino acids long. The CDR3 DNA sequence: TGTGCCAGCAGTCCGACAGGGAGCAATCAGCCCCAGCATTCT. Translation: CASSPTGSNQPQHS.

In regard to this clonotype: A much larger clone differs by one base, so this may be a read error. This chain links TRBV11-2 with TRBJ2-3; no definite D call. Germline V gives CDR1 SGHAT, CDR2 FQNNGV. With 0 bases removed from V and 5 bases from J, the gap between germline ends came to 15 bases. There are 16 residues in the CDR3. The CDR3 DNA is TGTGCCAGCAGCTTAGATTCGGGCACCTCGGTAGATACGCAGTATTTT. Its translation is CASSLDSGTSVDTQYF.

The V and J genes are TRBV19 and TRBJ1-1; 8 bases are shared with TRBD1. Germline V gene data show CDR1 as LNHDA and CDR2 as SQIVND (reference sequence). There are 15 residues in the CDR3. Trimming cost V 4 bases and J 2 bases; bases outside gene matches: 6. This CDR3 reads CASSTGQGLNTEAFF. CDR3 nucleotides: TGTGCCAGTAGTACTGGACAGGGTCTTAACACTGAAGCTTTCTTT.

The chain has TRBV13 and TRBJ2-3; 8 bases align to TRBD1. The J segment lost 2 bases and the V segment lost 5 bases, leaving 6 bases of the junction unmatched. CDR3 length: 15 residues. Per the germline V gene, CDR1 is PRHDT and CDR2 is FYEKMQ (reference sequence). CDR3 sequence reads: CASSPGTGHTDTQYF. CDR3 DNA sequence: TGTGCCAGCAGCCCCGGGACAGGACACACAGATACGCAGTATTTT.

In its sample, this clonotype ranks as large (0.1 to 1%). The chain employs TRBV25-1 and TRBJ2-5; TRBD1 aligns across 8 bases. The CDR3 contains 14 residues. V trimming: 3 bases; J trimming: 5 bases; junction bases outside the gene matches: 5. Germline V lookup: CDR1 MGHDK, CDR2 SYGVNS. The DNA for the CDR3 is TGTGCCAGCAGTGACATCGGACAGGGTGAGACCCAGTACTTC. The encoded protein is CASSDIGQGETQYF.

As regards this clonotype: One junction end does not reproduce the germline sequence, and a read error may be involved. The CDR3 DNA reads as TGTGCCAGTGGTATACAGGGGGCGAGTCTGTGGGAGCAGTACTTC. This translates into CASGIQGASLWEQYF. The chain employs TRBV19 and TRBJ2-7; 9 nucleotides agree with TRBD1. The CDR3 covers 15 residues. Germline CDR1 LNHDA, CDR2 SQIVND (reference sequence).

By share, this clonotype ranks as large. The CDR3 coding sequence is TGCAGCGTCCCAGTGGGGGACAGGGTCGAGGATACGCAGTATTTT. As protein: CSVPVGDRVEDTQYF. The chain couples TRBV29-1 to TRBJ2-3, with TRBD1 matching 9 bases. This CDR3 has 15 residues. From germline, CDR1 is SQVTM and CDR2 ANQGSEA. V dropped 6 bases and J dropped 6; count of bases not matched to a gene: 13.

This clonotype is classed as medium-sized. The chain is built from TRBV20-1 and TRBJ2-7; 9 nucleotides agree with TRBD1. The germline V gene has CDR1 DFQATT and CDR2 SNEGSKA (reference sequence). J was trimmed by 4 bases and V by 7 bases; bases with no gene match: 14. There are 15 residues in the CDR3. The CDR3 bases are TGCAGTGTCCGCATTTCAGGGACAGGGCCTTACGAGCAGTACTTC. Protein product: CSVRISGTGPYEQYF.

By sample fraction, this clonotype is large. The J gene is TRBJ2-7, the V gene TRBV4-2; D may correspond to TRBD1 or TRBD2 (5 bases each). Trimming took off 5 bases at V and 1 base at J, with 6 bases between the two ends. Germline CDR1 reads LGHNA; CDR2 reads YNFKEQ. The CDR3 contains 12 residues. This CDR3 is CASSGGSYEQYF. CDR3 nucleotides: TGTGCCAGCAGCGGGGGATCCTACGAGCAGTACTTC.

By sample share, this clonotype is large. The chain links TRBV18 to TRBJ2-5, with D possibly TRBD1 on 7 matching bases. The CDR3 is made up of 14 amino acids. Germline V gene lookup returns CDR1 KGHSH and CDR2 LQKENI. V was pared by 6 bases and J by 5 bases, with 16 bases between. In nucleotides, the CDR3 is TGTGCCAGCTCCCGGGACAGAGGAGGGGAGACCCAGTACTTC. Translation: CASSRDRGGETQYF. The whole variable domain, filled in from reference TRBV18 and TRBJ2-5, reads NAGVMQNPRHLVRRRGQEARLRCSPMKGHSHVYWYRQLPEEGLKFMVYLQKENIIDESGMPKERFSAEFPKEGPSILRIQQVVRGDSAAYFCASSRDRGGETQYFGPGTRLLVL.

This clonotype was seen only once. This likely reflects a read error, since a far larger clone is one base away. The chain recombines TRBV10-3 with TRBJ2-1; D perhaps matches TRBD1 (6 bases). The J call may be incorrect, as the DNA end agrees better with TRBJ2-7. The CDR3 has 16 amino acids. Germline CDR1 and CDR2: ENHRY and SYGVKD. CDR3 region: CATGLGGGQRDYEQYF. The CDR3 DNA follows: TGTGCCACGGGGCTTGGCGGAGGACAGAGGGATTACGAGCAGTACTTC.

This clonotype is large by share. The gene calls are TRBV29-1 and TRBJ1-2; tentative D call: TRBD1 (6 bases). This CDR3 contains 14 residues. Between the trimmed V and J ends, which lost 0 bases and 5 bases, there was a span of 13 bases. CDR1 is SQVTM and CDR2 is ANQGSEA in the germline V gene. The CDR3 coding sequence is TGCAGCGTTGAAGAAGTAGGGGGGTCTTATGGCTACACCTTC. Translated: CSVEEVGGSYGYTF.

This clonotype is classed as large (0.1 to 1%). V usage is TRBV19 and J usage is TRBJ1-1; unclear D gene. Germline V lookup: CDR1 LNHDA, CDR2 SQIVND (reference sequence). Trimming removed 3 bases from V and 0 bases from J, with 5 bases in between. The CDR3 contains 13 residues. CDR3: CASSIGVNTEAFF. The CDR3 DNA sequence: TGTGCCAGTAGTATTGGGGTGAACACTGAAGCTTTCTTT.

This clonotype ranks as medium-sized (0.01 to 0.1%). The gene calls are TRBV7-8 and TRBJ2-1; 7 bases fit TRBD1. The junction had 13 bases not matched to a gene; V was cut back by 8 bases and J by 9 bases. This CDR3 region has 14 residues. Germline CDR1 is SGHVS and CDR2 is FQNEAQ. CDR3: CASGRTGSVSEQFF. CDR3 sequence (DNA): TGTGCCAGCGGACGGACAGGTTCCGTTAGTGAGCAGTTCTTC.

By sample share, this clonotype is large (0.1 to 1%). The chain uses TRBV29-1 and TRBJ2-5; 7 nucleotides match TRBD1. The CDR3 has 13 residues. V lost 5 bases and J lost 2; bases outside the gene matches: 5. Germline CDR1 reads SQVTM; CDR2 reads ANQGSEA. CDR3 bases: TGCAGCGTTCCGGGACAGATACAAGAGACCCAGTACTTC. Protein product: CSVPGQIQETQYF.

Worth noting for this clonotype: This may be a read error: a much more frequent sequence differs by one nucleotide. No conserved phenylalanine or tryptophan ends this CDR3, so it is likely a read error. The J gene is TRBJ2-2, the V gene TRBV12-3 or TRBV12-4; tentative D call: TRBD1 (5 bases). V lost 9 bases and J 6 bases, leaving 11 bases between the germline ends. CDR3 length: 12 amino acids. CDR3 loop: CASLRAPGELFS. The CDR3 DNA follows: TGTGCCAGTCTCAGGGCGCCCGGGGAGCTGTTTTCT.

In this sample, this clonotype is medium-sized (0.01 to 0.1%). The gene calls are TRBV11-1 and TRBJ2-7, with D unclear. CDR3 length: 13 amino acids. V lost 3 bases to trimming and J lost 0 bases, with 6 bases between them. Germline-derived CDR1 and CDR2 are SGHAT and FQDESV (reference sequence). The DNA for the CDR3 is TGTGCCAGCAGCTTCCAGAGCTCCTACGAGCAGTACTTC. This sequence encodes CASSFQSSYEQYF.

This clonotype is classed as large (0.1 to 1%). Germline and junction disagree at one end, which may indicate a read error. The rearrangement joins TRBV7-8 to TRBJ2-7, with TRBD1 identical over 11 bases. Germline CDR1 is SGHVS and CDR2 is FQNEAQ. The CDR3 has 13 residues. CDR3 amino acids: CASSLEWDRGENF. The DNA of the CDR3 is TGTGCCAGCAGCTTAGAGTGGGACAGGGGGGAGAACTTC.

Within the sample, this clonotype is medium-sized. The J gene is TRBJ2-7, the V gene TRBV2; perhaps D is TRBD1 or TRBD2 (6 bases each). The CDR3 consists of 14 residues. Per the germline V gene, CDR1 is SNHLY and CDR2 is FYNNEI. V lost 7 bases, J lost 3 bases, and 16 bases lay in between. This CDR3 is CASTERGAIYEQYF. The CDR3 DNA reads TGTGCCAGCACCGAGAGGGGGGCCATCTACGAGCAGTACTTC.